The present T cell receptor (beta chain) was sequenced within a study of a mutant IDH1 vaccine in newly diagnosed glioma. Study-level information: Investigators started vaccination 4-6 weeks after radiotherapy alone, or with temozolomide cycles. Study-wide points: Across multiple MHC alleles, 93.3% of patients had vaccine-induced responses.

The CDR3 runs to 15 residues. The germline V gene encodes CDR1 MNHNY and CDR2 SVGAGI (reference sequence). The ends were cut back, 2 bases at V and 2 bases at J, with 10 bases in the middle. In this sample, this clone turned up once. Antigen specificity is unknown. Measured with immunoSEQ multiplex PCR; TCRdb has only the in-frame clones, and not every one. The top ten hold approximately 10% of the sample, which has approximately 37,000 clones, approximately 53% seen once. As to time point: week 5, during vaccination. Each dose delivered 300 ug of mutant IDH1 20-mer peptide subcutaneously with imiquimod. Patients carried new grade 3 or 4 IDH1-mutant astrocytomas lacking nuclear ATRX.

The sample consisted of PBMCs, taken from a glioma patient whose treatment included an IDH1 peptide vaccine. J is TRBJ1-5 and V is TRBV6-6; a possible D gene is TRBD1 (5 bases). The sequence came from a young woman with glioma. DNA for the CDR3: TGTGCCAGCAGTTACGGGGGAGAAGGCAATCAGCCCCAGCATTTT. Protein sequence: CASSYGGEGNQPQHF.